This TCR beta chain was sequenced in a study of blood T cell repertoires in COVID-19. Study at large: Whether acute or convalescent, the COVID-19 samples came from the United States, Italy and Spain. Nucleic acid was either cDNA or gDNA, and it came from T cells, B-cell-depleted T cells, or PBMCs.

Original processing notes: Using reference gene primer amplification, nucleated cell counts were estimated. Some clones are missing from TCRdb's copy, which holds only in-frame ones; the method was immunoSEQ multiplex PCR. Clone size and V and J calls were adopted from that table, with D and trimming inferred from the DNA. This table has some 120,000 clones, about four fifths appearing once. This CDR3 has 15 amino acids. In germline, CDR1 is KGHSH, CDR2 LQKENI. V lost 2 bases and J lost 0, with 8 bases in between. Sequencing was done on a sample of peripheral blood. The sequence was collected from a woman aged 55 to 70 with acute or convalescent COVID-19. The chain carries TRBV18 and TRBJ1-3; no definite D call. The chain's CDR3 is CASSPEQISGNTIYF. The CDR3 DNA reads TGTGCCAGCTCACCAGAACAGATCTCTGGAAACACCATATATTTT.